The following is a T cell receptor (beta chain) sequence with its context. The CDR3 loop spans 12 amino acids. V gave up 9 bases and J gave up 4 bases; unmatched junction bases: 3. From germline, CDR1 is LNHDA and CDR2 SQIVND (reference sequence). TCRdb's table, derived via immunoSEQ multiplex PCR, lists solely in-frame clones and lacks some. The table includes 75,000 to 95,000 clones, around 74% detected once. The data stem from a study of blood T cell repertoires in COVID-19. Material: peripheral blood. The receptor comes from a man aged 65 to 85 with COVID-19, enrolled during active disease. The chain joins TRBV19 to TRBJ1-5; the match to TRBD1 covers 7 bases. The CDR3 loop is CASRQGNQPQHF. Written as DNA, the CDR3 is TGTGCCAGCAGACAGGGTAATCAGCCCCAGCATTTT.